A single sample is the source of the 22 T cell receptor beta chains below, sequenced in a study of response to subunit inactivated influenza vaccine. TCRdb ran MiXCR on the RT-PCR reads and lists one entry per CDR3 protein. The sample carries roughly 570,000 distinct CDR3 sequences, around 15% recorded once. Sequences were derived from PBMCs from blood, sampled 11 to 12 days after vaccination. The receptors were gathered from a man aged 50 or older who received an inactivated influenza vaccine.

This clonotype was counted between two and nine times. This rearrangement joins TRBV3-1 to TRBJ2-1; the match to TRBD2 covers 13 bases. V gave up 4 bases and J gave up 8 bases; unmatched junction bases: 11. Germline CDR1 is LGHDT and CDR2 is YNNKEL (reference sequence). This CDR3 contains 17 residues. CDR3 amino acids: CASSPRAWTSGSDEQFF. Written as DNA, the CDR3 is TGTGCCAGCAGCCCTCGGGCGTGGACTAGCGGGAGTGATGAGCAGTTCTTC.

This chain uses TRBV18 with TRBJ2-5, with 8 bases aligning to TRBD1. Per germline, CDR1 KGHSH and CDR2 LQKENI. The CDR3 totals 16 residues. The V gene end was trimmed by 0 bases and the J gene end by 4 bases; junction bases not matched to a gene: 7. CDR3 region: CASSPPDRVRRETQYF. The CDR3 nucleotides read TGTGCCAGCTCACCACCGGACAGGGTGAGACGAGAGACCCAGTACTTC.

This clonotype was picked up a small number of times. The chain combines TRBV4-2 with TRBJ2-3; 8 bases are a match to TRBD1. The CDR3 is made up of 18 amino acids. After removal of 0 bases from V and 3 bases from J, the junction contained 11 bases not matched to a gene. CDR1 and CDR2 (germline): LGHNA, YNFKEQ. The CDR3 DNA reads as TGTGCCAGCAGCCAAGATCGGCAGGGGGCAATTGGGACAGATACGCAGTATTTT. Protein: CASSQDRQGAIGTDTQYF.

This clonotype was detected only a few times. The chain employs TRBV20-1 and TRBJ2-6; possible D gene TRBD2, 5 bases. Per germline, CDR1 DFQATT and CDR2 SNEGSKA (reference sequence). The CDR3 has 19 amino acids. Deletions cut 2 bases from V and 0 bases from J, with 20 bases between. The CDR3 loop is CSARPEDGIGFSGANVLTF. The CDR3 DNA follows: TGCAGTGCTAGACCTGAGGACGGGATAGGATTCTCTGGGGCCAACGTCCTGACTTTC.

The V and J genes are TRBV10-3 and TRBJ1-6; the match to TRBD1 covers 10 bases. With V trimmed by 0 bases and J by 8 bases, 4 bases remained unmatched. Germline V lookup: CDR1 ENHRY, CDR2 SYGVKD. The CDR3 is 16 amino acids. The CDR3 region is CAISESAGTGDSPLHF. The DNA of the CDR3 is TGTGCCATCAGTGAGTCGGCCGGGACAGGGGATTCACCCCTCCACTTT.

This clonotype has a handful of counts. The genes are TRBV7-9 and TRBJ2-5; 7 bases align to TRBD1. This CDR3 is 15 amino acids long. CDR1 and CDR2 from the germline V gene are SEHNR and FQNEAQ (reference sequence). V shed 1 base and J 0 bases; nucleotides not matched to a gene: 2. CDR3 region: CASSLGRGYQETQYF. The CDR3 DNA is TGTGCCAGCAGCTTAGGCAGGGGGTACCAAGAGACCCAGTACTTC.

The gene calls are TRBV15 and TRBJ2-1; 8 bases agree with TRBD2. CDR1 and CDR2 (germline): LNHNV, YYDKDF (reference sequence). The ends lost 2 bases at V and 0 bases at J; junction bases unmatched: 0. The CDR3 totals 15 residues. The CDR3, as DNA: TGTGCCACCAGCAGAAGCGGGGGCTCCTACAATGAGCAGTTCTTC. Its protein is CATSRSGGSYNEQFF.

This chain uses TRBV12-3 or TRBV12-4 with TRBJ1-6, with 8 bases that match TRBD1. The CDR3 extends over 18 amino acids. The ends lost 2 bases at V and 3 bases at J; junction bases unmatched: 9. The CDR3 nucleotides read TGTGCCAGCAGTTTATCCCCAGGGGGCAGTGACTATAATTCACCCCTCCACTTT. Encoded protein: CASSLSPGGSDYNSPLHF.

At least ten counts were recorded for this clonotype. This rearrangement joins TRBV29-1 to TRBJ2-7; 9 bases match TRBD1. CDR1 SQVTM and CDR2 ANQGSEA come from the germline V gene. The CDR3 consists of 15 residues. V lost 0 bases to trimming and J lost 1 base; unmatched junction nucleotides: 4. This chain's CDR3 is CSVEEKGQGSYEQYF. CDR3 in DNA: TGCAGCGTTGAAGAGAAGGGACAGGGTTCCTACGAGCAGTACTTC.

There are many counts of this clonotype. The gene calls are TRBV3-1 and TRBJ2-3; the D gene is possibly TRBD2 (5 bases). The germline CDR1 and CDR2 sequences are LGHDT and YNNKEL (reference sequence). Trimming took off 2 bases at V and 4 bases at J, with 13 bases between the two ends. The CDR3 is made up of 15 amino acids. CDR3 DNA: TGTGCCAGCAGCCAATTCCTAGCAGATTCAGATACGCAGTATTTT. This translates into CASSQFLADSDTQYF.

The genes are TRBV6-1 and TRBJ2-1; 8 nucleotides match TRBD1. The CDR3 contains 14 residues. V was pared by 2 bases and J by 6 bases, with 3 bases of the junction left unmatched. Germline loops: CDR1 MNHNS, CDR2 SASEGT. The chain's CDR3 is CASSERDRGNEQFF. Written as DNA, the CDR3 is TGTGCCAGCAGTGAACGAGACAGGGGCAATGAGCAGTTCTTC.

This clonotype has just a few counts. The chain carries TRBV18 and TRBJ1-4; 11 nucleotides agree with TRBD1. Germline lookup yields CDR1 KGHSH and CDR2 LQKENI. CDR3 length equals 15 residues. V gave up 2 bases and J gave up 8 bases; unmatched junction bases: 4. The CDR3: CASSPGTGGYEKLFF. The CDR3, as DNA: TGTGCCAGCTCACCAGGGACAGGGGGGTACGAAAAACTGTTTTTT.

This clonotype has a handful of counts. The chain couples TRBV5-1 to TRBJ1-1; D is possibly TRBD1 (5 bases). The CDR3 totals 14 residues. Germline CDR1 SGHRS, CDR2 YFSETQ. V shed 4 bases and J shed 1 base, with 11 bases lying between them. The CDR3 region has the DNA TGCGCCAGCAGCCCTAGGGGAAAGAACACTGAAGCTTTCTTT. This codes for CASSPRGKNTEAFF.

V usage is TRBV11-2 and J usage is TRBJ2-3, with a tentative D call TRBD2 (6 bases). Germline V gene sequence: CDR1 SGHAT, CDR2 FQNNGV. Trimming pared 2 bases from V and 6 bases from J, leaving 15 bases between. The CDR3 is made up of 15 amino acids. In DNA form, the CDR3 reads TGTGCCAGCAGCTTACTGGGACTTGAACCGGATACGCAGTATTTT. It specifies CASSLLGLEPDTQYF.

The table lists this clonotype with many counts. The rearrangement uses TRBV5-1 and TRBJ1-2; D ambiguous. V was clipped by 0 bases and J by 4 bases, with 10 bases between them. Germline-derived CDR1 and CDR2 are SGHRS and YFSETQ. This CDR3 has 14 residues. In DNA, the CDR3 is TGCGCCAGCAGCTTGGAGCAGAAAGGCTATGGCTACACCTTC. Protein product: CASSLEQKGYGYTF.

This clonotype has only a few counts. The V call is TRBV5-1, the J call TRBJ2-3; D possibly corresponds to TRBD2 (5 bases). The CDR3 runs 15 residues. The germline gives CDR1 SGHRS, CDR2 YFSETQ. V lost 4 bases, J lost 4 bases, and 16 bases lay in between. The CDR3 protein is CASSKISGTPDTQYF. The CDR3 region has the DNA TGCGCCAGCAGCAAGATTTCGGGAACACCAGATACGCAGTATTTT.

There are a few counts of this clonotype. The chain carries TRBV20-1 and TRBJ2-2; no clear D gene. The CDR3 is 13 amino acids. Trimming removed 3 bases at V and 1 base at J, with 6 bases between. Per the germline V gene, CDR1 is DFQATT and CDR2 is SNEGSKA (reference sequence). The CDR3 is CSASKGNTGELFF. CDR3 in DNA: TGCAGTGCTAGTAAGGGGAACACCGGGGAGCTGTTTTTT.

V is TRBV30 and J is TRBJ2-1; no firm D call. The germline CDR1 and CDR2 sequences are GTSNPN and SVGIG (reference sequence). V gave up 0 bases and J gave up 9 bases, with 6 bases separating them. This CDR3 is 11 amino acids long. CDR3 loop: CAWSVYSEQFF. The CDR3 nucleotides are TGTGCCTGGAGTGTATATAGTGAGCAGTTCTTC.

Only a few counts were recorded for this clonotype. The genes are TRBV29-1 and TRBJ1-5; D remains unclear. The CDR3 runs 13 residues. V dropped 4 bases and J dropped 3 bases, with 10 bases sitting between them. Germline V lookup: CDR1 SQVTM, CDR2 ANQGSEA. As DNA, the CDR3 is TGCAGCGTTGCAGCAGCGATCAATCAGCCCCAGCATTTT. Encoded protein: CSVAAAINQPQHF.

This clonotype has just a few counts. V is TRBV28 and J is TRBJ2-1, with D possibly matching TRBD1 (5 bases). The germline V and J ends were trimmed by 5 bases and 4 bases, with 12 bases remaining between them. The CDR3 has 14 residues. Germline values: CDR1 MDHEN, CDR2 SYDVKM. CDR3 DNA: TGTGCCAGCAGTCGGACACTAAAGTACAATGAGCAGTTCTTC. Protein product: CASSRTLKYNEQFF.

In this sample, this clonotype turned up a few times. J is TRBJ2-7 and V is TRBV10-3, with 7 bases lining up with TRBD1. The germline V gene has CDR1 ENHRY and CDR2 SYGVKD. The CDR3 contains 13 residues. Trimming cost V 6 bases and J 5 bases; bases outside gene matches: 7. CDR3 protein: CAIRETGINEQYF. CDR3 sequence (DNA): TGTGCCATCAGGGAGACAGGGATCAACGAGCAGTACTTC.

The CDR3: CSARTRVFRYEQYF. The CDR3 DNA is TGCAGTGCTAGAACCAGGGTATTCCGCTACGAGCAGTACTTC. V is TRBV20-1 and J is TRBJ2-7; D perhaps matches TRBD1 (5 bases). The germline gives CDR1 DFQATT, CDR2 SNEGSKA (reference sequence). Trimming removed 2 bases at V and 3 bases at J, with 14 bases between. This CDR3 region has 14 residues.